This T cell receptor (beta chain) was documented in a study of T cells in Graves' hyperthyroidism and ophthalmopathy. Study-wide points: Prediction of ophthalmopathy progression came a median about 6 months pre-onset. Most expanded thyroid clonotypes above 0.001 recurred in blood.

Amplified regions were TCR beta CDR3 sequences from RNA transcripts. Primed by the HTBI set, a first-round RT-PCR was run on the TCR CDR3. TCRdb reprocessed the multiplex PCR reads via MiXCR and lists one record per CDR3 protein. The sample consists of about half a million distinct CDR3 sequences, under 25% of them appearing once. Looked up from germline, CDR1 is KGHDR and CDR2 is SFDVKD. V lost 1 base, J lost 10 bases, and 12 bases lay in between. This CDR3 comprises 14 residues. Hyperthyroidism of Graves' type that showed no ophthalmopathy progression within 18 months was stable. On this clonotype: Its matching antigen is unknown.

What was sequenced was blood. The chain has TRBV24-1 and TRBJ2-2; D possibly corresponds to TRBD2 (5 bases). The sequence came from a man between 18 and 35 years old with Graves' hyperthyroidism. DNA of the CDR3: TGTGCCACCAGTGATTTTCGGGGAAGGGAGGAGCTGTTTTTT. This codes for CATSDFRGREELFF.